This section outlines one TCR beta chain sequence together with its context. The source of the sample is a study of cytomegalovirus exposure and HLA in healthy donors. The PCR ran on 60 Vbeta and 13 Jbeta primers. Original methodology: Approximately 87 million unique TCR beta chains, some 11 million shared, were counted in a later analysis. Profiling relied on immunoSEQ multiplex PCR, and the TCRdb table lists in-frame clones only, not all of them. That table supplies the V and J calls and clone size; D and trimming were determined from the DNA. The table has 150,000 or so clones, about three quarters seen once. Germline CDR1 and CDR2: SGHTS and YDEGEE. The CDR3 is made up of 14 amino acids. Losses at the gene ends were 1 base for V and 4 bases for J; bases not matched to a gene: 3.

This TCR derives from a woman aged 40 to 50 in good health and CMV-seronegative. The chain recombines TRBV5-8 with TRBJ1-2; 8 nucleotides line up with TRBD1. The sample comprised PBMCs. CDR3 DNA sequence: TGTGCCAGCAGCTTGACAGGGGGGTCCTATGGCTACACCTTC. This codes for CASSLTGGSYGYTF.